The next 10 T cell receptor beta chains were all read from a single sample in a study of CD8+ T cells in alopecia areata. Reverse transcribed after extraction, RNA yielded cDNA as the sequencing template. Only in-frame clones appear in the TCRdb table, and some are missing; sequencing was by immunoSEQ multiplex PCR. Of around 200,000 clones listed, about 64% are singletons. Treatment in this sample: oral pan-JAK inhibitor, 5-10 mg twice daily. The sample consisted of CD4+ T cells sorted from blood, taken at week 4, from a patient treated with tofacitinib. Receptor source: a human donor with alopecia areata.

J is TRBJ2-3 and V is TRBV30; TRBD1 aligns across 7 bases. From germline, CDR1 is GTSNPN and CDR2 SVGIG (reference sequence). The CDR3 spans 13 residues. The V gene end was trimmed by 3 bases and the J gene end by 4 bases; junction bases not matched to a gene: 4. CDR3 region: CAWSRGWADTQYF. The CDR3 nucleotides read TGTGCCTGGAGCAGGGGGTGGGCAGATACGCAGTATTTT.

The genes are TRBV2 and TRBJ2-3, with 7 bases aligning to TRBD2. The CDR3 is 15 residues long. CDR1 is SNHLY, CDR2 FYNNEI, per germline. With V trimmed by 6 bases and J by 0 bases, 6 bases remained unmatched. Here the CDR3 DNA reads TGTGCCAGCAGAGTGCGCGGGGGAAGCACAGATACGCAGTATTTT. This encodes CASRVRGGSTDTQYF.

This chain joins TRBV11-3 and TRBJ2-5; 11 nucleotides align to TRBD2. The CDR3 covers 20 residues. V lost 1 base, J lost 4 bases, and 17 bases stayed unmatched. The germline CDR1 and CDR2 sequences are SGHNT and YENEEA. The CDR3 spells CASSLAFETSGAAVLETQYF. In nucleotides, the CDR3 is TGTGCCAGCAGCTTAGCCTTTGAGACTAGCGGGGCGGCCGTTCTAGAGACCCAGTACTTC. Looking up the rest from reference TRBV11-3 and TRBJ2-5 gives the full variable domain: EAGVVQSPRYKIIEKKQPVAFWCNPISGHNTLYWYLQNLGQGPELLIRYENEEAVDDSQLPKDRFSAERLKGVDSTLKIQPAELGDSAVYLCASSLAFETSGAAVLETQYFGPGTRLLVL.

This clone was seen only a few times. The rearrangement uses TRBV5-1 and TRBJ2-7; 9 bases match TRBD2. CDR1 and CDR2 (germline): SGHRS, YFSETQ. The CDR3 runs 15 residues. Unmatched junction bases numbered 7, after V lost 0 bases and J lost 6 bases. The CDR3 here is CASSLGSGGSGEQYF. DNA for the CDR3: TGCGCCAGCAGCTTGGGGAGCGGGGGGAGCGGCGAGCAGTACTTC.

This clone has only a few counts. CDR3 nucleotides: TGTGCCTGGAGCACGGGCTATGGCTACACCTTC. Amino acids: CAWSTGYGYTF. The V gene is TRBV30, the J gene TRBJ1-2; D is ambiguous. The V gene lost 3 bases and the J gene lost 4 bases, with 6 bases spanning the gap. The CDR3 length is 11 residues. Germline lookup yields CDR1 GTSNPN and CDR2 SVGIG (reference sequence).

The chain uses TRBV18 and TRBJ1-1, with D maybe TRBD1 (5 bases). The CDR3 is 15 residues long. CDR1 and CDR2 (germline): KGHSH, LQKENI. Trimming cost V 1 base and J 7 bases, with 16 bases left between them. The CDR3 nucleotides read TGTGCCAGCTCACCACAACCAGGACACCAGGATGAAGCTTTCTTT. Its translation: CASSPQPGHQDEAFF.

The chain recombines TRBV29-1 with TRBJ2-1; the match to TRBD1 covers 7 bases. The length of the CDR3 is 14 residues. With V trimmed by 2 bases and J by 4 bases, 5 bases remained unmatched. The germline CDR1 and CDR2 sequences are SQVTM and ANQGSEA. CDR3: CSVEKGALYNEQFF. CDR3 DNA: TGCAGCGTTGAAAAGGGGGCTCTATACAATGAGCAGTTCTTC.

The chain carries TRBV5-4 and TRBJ2-4, with D possibly being TRBD1 (6 bases). V dropped 5 bases and J dropped 8 bases, with 14 bases sitting between them. This CDR3 has 13 residues. CDR1 SGHNT and CDR2 YYREEE come from the germline V gene (reference sequence). The CDR3 bases are TGTGCCAGCAGGTCTTGGGGGCGAGACATTCAGTACTTC. Amino acids: CASRSWGRDIQYF.

The chain uses TRBV18 and TRBJ2-1; D is perhaps TRBD2 (6 bases). With 8 bases removed from V and 1 base from J, the gap between germline ends came to 15 bases. The CDR3 is made up of 15 amino acids. The germline CDR1 and CDR2 sequences are KGHSH and LQKENI. CDR3 nucleotides: TGTGCCAGCGGCCTCGTTGGGGGGTCCTACAATGAGCAGTTCTTC. As protein: CASGLVGGSYNEQFF.

This clone has a handful of counts. This sequence joins TRBV4-2 and TRBJ2-3, with TRBD2 matching 11 bases. The germline V gene encodes CDR1 LGHNA and CDR2 YNFKEQ. This CDR3 region has 16 residues. V was clipped by 1 base and J by 7 bases; unmatched bases: 7. The CDR3 nucleotides read TGTGCCAGCAGCCAAGTCCTAGCGGGGGGCGGAAATACGCAGTATTTT. Translation: CASSQVLAGGGNTQYF.